Listed below are T cell receptor delta chains from one sample, sequenced in a study of gamma-delta T cells after stem cell transplantation. TCRdb processed the RT-PCR reads again with the CATT caller. The sample records roughly 2,000 delta-chain clones, 1.5% to 2% being singletons. Sequenced material: gamma-delta T cells. The source of these receptors is a human donor. It is not recorded whose cells these are; they may come from a transplant donor. The CDR3 runs from the conserved cysteine through the conserved F or W. Each record gives: V gene, J gene, D gene, clone size, CDR3 protein, CDR3 DNA. The D gene is left open where the match is weak. Size tells how often a clone was seen (once, few, many) or the class of an expanded clone, and some rows leave it out.

V: TRDV2; J: TRDJ1; D: TRDD3; size: medium-sized; CDR3: CACDTVSSGLELGDTIDKLIF; DNA: TGTGCCTGTGACACCGTCTCCTCCGGCCTCGAACTGGGGGATACAATCGATAAACTTATCTTT
V: TRDV2; J: TRDJ1; D: TRDD3; size: .; CDR3: CACEELGDYDTDKLIF; DNA: TGTGCCTGTGAGGAGCTGGGGGATTACGACACCGATAAACTCATCTTT
V: TRDV2; J: TRDJ1; D: TRDD3; size: large; CDR3: CACDLLSGGSATDKLIF; DNA: TGTGCCTGTGACCTACTCTCTGGGGGATCCGCCACCGATAAACTCATCTTT
V: TRDV2; J: TRDJ1; D: TRDD3; size: large; CDR3: CACDTPLRGGTGDRTTDKLIF; DNA: TGTGCCTGTGACACCCCCCTCCGGGGTGGTACTGGGGATAGGACCACCGATAAACTCATCTTT
V: TRDV2; J: TRDJ2; D: TRDD3; size: large; CDR3: CACDTVSGGYALGTAQLFF; DNA: TGTGCCTGTGACACCGTATCAGGGGGATACGCGCTTGGGACAGCACAACTCTTCTTT
V: TRDV2; J: TRDJ1; D: TRDD3; size: .; CDR3: CACDTILLGDTDKLIF; DNA: TGTGCCTGTGACACTATCTTACTGGGGGACACCGATAAACTCATCTTT
V: TRDV2; J: TRDJ2; D: TRDD3; size: large; CDR3: CACDTVLGSKRFMTAQLFF; DNA: TGTGCCTGTGACACCGTACTGGGGAGCAAGAGGTTTATGACAGCACAACTCTTCTTT
V: TRDV2; J: TRDJ1; D: TRDD3; size: large; CDR3: CACEVLGIPQGDKLIF; DNA: TGTGCCTGTGAAGTACTGGGGATCCCCCAGGGCGATAAACTCATCTTT
V: TRDV2; J: TRDJ3; D: TRDD3; size: .; CDR3: CACDTVGGFSSWDTRQMFF; DNA: TGTGCCTGTGACACCGTTGGGGGATTCAGCTCCTGGGACACCCGACAGATGTTTTTC
V: TRDV2; J: TRDJ1; D: TRDD3; size: large; CDR3: CACDAWGTHTDKLIF; DNA: TGTGCCTGTGACGCCTGGGGGACGCACACCGATAAACTCATCTTT
V: TRDV2; J: TRDJ1; D: TRDD3; size: large; CDR3: CACDTLRGIRESDKLIF; DNA: TGTGCCTGTGACACCCTGAGGGGGATACGCGAATCCGATAAACTCATCTTT
V: TRDV2; J: TRDJ1; D: TRDD3; size: large; CDR3: CACDTLGDTPYTDKLIF; DNA: TGTGCCTGTGACACACTGGGGGATACCCCGTACACCGATAAACTCATCTTT
V: TRDV2; J: TRDJ1; D: TRDD3; size: few; CDR3: CACDTVTGGENYTDKLIF; DNA: TGTGCCTGTGACACCGTAACTGGGGGGGAGAACTACACCGATAAACTCATCTTT
V: TRDV2; J: TRDJ1; D: TRDD3; size: large; CDR3: CACDTLLGDTVNSDKLIF; DNA: TGTGCCTGTGATACCCTCCTGGGGGATACAGTAAACTCGGATAAACTCATCTTT
V: TRDV2; J: TRDJ1; D: TRDD3; size: few; CDR3: CACDALLGDTPYTDKLIF; DNA: TGTGCCTGTGACGCCTTACTGGGGGATACCCCGTACACCGATAAACTCATCTTT
V: TRDV2; J: TRDJ1; D: TRDD3; size: few; CDR3: CACDPILGDTIDKLIF; DNA: TGTGCCTGTGACCCAATACTGGGGGATACGATCGATAAACTCATCTTT
V: TRDV2; J: TRDJ1; D: TRDD3; size: few; CDR3: CACDRLGDTGTSDKLIF; DNA: TGTGCCTGTGACCGACTGGGGGATACGGGTACGTCCGATAAACTCATCTTT
V: TRDV2; J: TRDJ1; D: TRDD3; size: medium-sized; CDR3: CACDTLLGDTDTDKLIF; DNA: TGTGCCTGTGACACCCTACTGGGGGATACGGACACCGATAAACTCATCTTT
V: TRDV2; J: TRDJ2; D: TRDD3; size: once; CDR3: CACDTFGLGDTHATAQLFF; DNA: TGTGCCTGTGACACGTTTGGACTGGGGGATACGCATGCAACAGCACAACTCTTCTTT
V: TRDV2; J: TRDJ1; D: TRDD3; size: few; CDR3: CACDTWGTEWDTNKLIF; DNA: TGTGCCTGTGACACCTGGGGGACCGAATGGGACACCAATAAACTCATCTTT
V: TRDV1; J: TRDJ1; D: TRDD3; size: large; CDR3: CALGERHLPQLRWGIRLYTDKLIF; DNA: TGTGCTCTTGGGGAACGCCACCTACCCCAACTACGATGGGGGATACGCTTGTACACCGATAAACTCATCTTT
V: TRDV2; J: TRDJ1; D: TRDD3; size: .; CDR3: CACDTLRTGGYTDKLIF; DNA: TGTGCCTGTGACACTCTCCGTACTGGGGGATACACCGATAAACTCATCTTT
V: TRDV2; J: TRDJ1; D: .; size: hyperexpanded; CDR3: CACDTVLNTDKLIF; DNA: TGTGCCTGTGACACCGTACTGAACACCGATAAACTCATCTTT
V: TRDV2; J: TRDJ1; D: .; size: large; CDR3: CACDTLKGLRGSNTDKLIF; DNA: TGTGCCTGTGACACCCTAAAGGGCCTCCGGGGGTCTAACACCGATAAACTCATCTTT
V: TRDV1; J: TRDJ3; D: TRDD3; size: medium-sized; CDR3: CALGELTRGAWGTESSWDTRQMFF; DNA: TGTGCTCTTGGGGAACTAACGAGGGGGGCCTGGGGGACCGAAAGCTCCTGGGACACCCGACAGATGTTTTTC
V: TRDV2; J: TRDJ1; D: TRDD3; size: large; CDR3: CACDTVGILHHTDKLIF; DNA: TGTGCCTGTGACACCGTGGGGATACTACACCACACCGATAAACTCATCTTT
V: TRDV2; J: TRDJ1; D: TRDD3; size: large; CDR3: CACDALGDGIKLIF; DNA: TGTGCCTGTGACGCCCTGGGGGATGGGATTAAACTCATCTTT
V: TRDV2; J: TRDJ1; D: TRDD3; size: .; CDR3: CACVVLGDRGDKLIF; DNA: TGTGCCTGTGTCGTACTGGGGGATAGGGGCGATAAACTCATCTTT
V: TRDV2; J: TRDJ1; D: TRDD3; size: .; CDR3: CACDTILLGDSKLIF; DNA: TGTGCCTGTGACACTATCTTACTGGGGGACTCGAAACTCATCTTT
V: TRDV1; J: TRDJ1; D: TRDD3; size: medium-sized; CDR3: CALGELPSGGAWGPYTDKLIF; DNA: TGTGCTCTTGGGGAACTTCCCAGTGGAGGTGCCTGGGGGCCTTACACCGATAAACTCATCTTT
V: TRDV2; J: TRDJ1; D: TRDD3; size: large; CDR3: CACDPIPRVVLGDTDKLIF; DNA: TGTGCCTGTGACCCGATTCCCCGCGTCGTACTGGGGGACACCGATAAACTCATCTTT
V: TRDV1; J: TRDJ1; D: TRDD3; size: large; CDR3: CALGLTGGLGDRRYTDKLIF; DNA: TGTGCTCTTGGGTTGACCGGTGGGCTGGGGGATAGAAGGTACACCGATAAACTCATCTTT
V: TRDV2; J: TRDJ2; D: .; size: .; CDR3: CACDILGGGAEALTAQLFF; DNA: TGTGCCTGTGACATACTAGGAGGGGGGGCCGAAGCTTTGACAGCACAACTCTTCTTT
V: TRDV2; J: TRDJ1; D: TRDD3; size: large; CDR3: CACDTVTGGLYTDKLIF; DNA: TGTGCCTGTGACACCGTTACTGGGGGGCTCTACACCGATAAACTCATCTTT
V: TRDV2; J: TRDJ3; D: TRDD3; size: large; CDR3: CACDTWSGDTDYRPWDTRQMFF; DNA: TGTGCCTGTGACACCTGGAGTGGGGATACCGACTACCGTCCCTGGGACACCCGACAGATGTTTTTC
V: TRAV29/DV5; J: TRDJ1; D: .; size: medium-sized; CDR3: CAARQGPGFLFGNTDKLIF; DNA: TGTGCAGCACGACAGGGGCCGGGGTTTCTGTTTGGGAACACCGATAAACTCATCTTT
V: TRDV2; J: TRDJ1; D: .; size: large; CDR3: CACAGIQITDKLIF; DNA: TGTGCCTGTGCCGGTATACAAATCACCGATAAACTCATCTTT
V: TRDV2; J: TRDJ3; D: TRDD3; size: large; CDR3: CACDTFVLGDTSWDTRQMFF; DNA: TGTGCCTGTGACACTTTTGTACTGGGGGATACCTCCTGGGACACCCGACAGATGTTTTTC
V: TRDV1; J: TRDJ1; D: .; size: medium-sized; CDR3: CALGELRDPRRYWPTKLIF; DNA: TGTGCTCTTGGGGAACTCCGGGACCCTCGGAGGTACTGGCCGACTAAACTCATCTTT
V: TRDV2; J: TRDJ1; D: TRDD3; size: large; CDR3: CACDLTGDRKDKLIF; DNA: TGTGCCTGTGATCTTACTGGGGATCGCAAAGATAAACTCATCTTT
V: TRDV2; J: TRDJ1; D: TRDD3; size: large; CDR3: CACDTGLLGEAYTDKLIF; DNA: TGTGCCTGTGACACGGGGCTTCTGGGGGAGGCGTACACCGATAAACTCATCTTT
V: TRDV2; J: TRDJ1; D: TRDD3; size: few; CDR3: CACDRLGDLTDKLIF; DNA: TGTGCCTGTGACCGACTGGGGGACCTCACCGATAAACTCATCTTT
V: TRDV1; J: TRDJ1; D: .; size: few; CDR3: CALEPARADKLIF; DNA: TGTGCTCTTGAGCCAGCTCGGGCCGATAAACTCATCTTT
V: TRDV2; J: TRDJ3; D: .; size: medium-sized; CDR3: CACDTAEPPYSWDTRQMFF; DNA: TGTGCCTGTGACACCGCCGAGCCACCTTACTCCTGGGACACCCGACAGATGTTTTTC
V: TRDV2; J: TRDJ1; D: TRDD3; size: .; CDR3: CACDTSYSTIGGYAKGDKLIF; DNA: TGTGCCTGTGACACCTCCTACTCAACCATTGGGGGATACGCGAAAGGCGATAAACTCATCTTT
V: TRDV2; J: TRDJ1; D: TRDD3; size: few; CDR3: CACVVLGVPEGLIF; DNA: TGTGCCTGTGTCGTACTGGGGGTCCCTGAGGGACTCATCTTT
V: TRDV2; J: TRDJ1; D: TRDD3; size: large; CDR3: CACDTLGDTRNTDKLIF; DNA: TGTGCCTGTGACACACTGGGGGATACGCGTAATACCGATAAACTCATCTTT
V: TRDV2; J: TRDJ1; D: TRDD3; size: few; CDR3: CACDPILGDTVNSDKLIF; DNA: TGTGCCTGTGACCCAATACTGGGGGATACAGTAAACTCGGATAAACTCATCTTT
V: TRDV2; J: TRDJ1; D: TRDD3; size: few; CDR3: CACDTVTGGNTDKLIF; DNA: TGTGCCTGTGACACCGTTACTGGGGGCAACACCGATAAACTCATCTTT
V: TRDV1; J: TRDJ1; D: .; size: hyperexpanded; CDR3: CALGDSTKGGEYTDKLIF; DNA: TGTGCTCTTGGGGACAGTACCAAGGGCGGGGAGTACACCGATAAACTCATCTTT
V: TRDV2; J: TRDJ1; D: TRDD3; size: medium-sized; CDR3: CACDTVSGGYREGTSPLYTDKLIF; DNA: TGTGCCTGTGACACCGTGAGTGGGGGATACCGCGAGGGAACGAGCCCTTTGTACACCGATAAACTCATCTTT
V: TRDV2; J: TRDJ1; D: TRDD3; size: large; CDR3: CACDTLGDMRTDKLIF; DNA: TGTGCCTGTGACACACTGGGGGATATGAGGACCGATAAACTCATCTTT
V: TRDV2; J: TRDJ1; D: TRDD3; size: .; CDR3: CACDPVLGDTRNTDKLIF; DNA: TGTGCCTGTGACCCGGTACTGGGGGATACGCGTAATACCGATAAACTCATCTTT
V: TRDV2; J: TRDJ1; D: TRDD3; size: large; CDR3: CACDPILGDRYTDKLIF; DNA: TGTGCCTGTGACCCAATACTGGGGGATAGGTACACCGATAAACTCATCTTT